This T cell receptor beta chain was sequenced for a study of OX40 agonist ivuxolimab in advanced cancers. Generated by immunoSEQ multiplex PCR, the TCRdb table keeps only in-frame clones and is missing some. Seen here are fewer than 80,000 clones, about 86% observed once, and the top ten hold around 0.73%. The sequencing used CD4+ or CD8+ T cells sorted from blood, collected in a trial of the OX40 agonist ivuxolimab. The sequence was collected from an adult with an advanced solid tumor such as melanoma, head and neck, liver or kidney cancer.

The CDR3 nucleotides read TGCAGCACACAGAGGGACCCAAACACCGGGGAGCTGTTTTTT. Protein product: CSTQRDPNTGELFF. The chain combines TRBV29-1 with TRBJ2-2; D assignment may be TRBD1 or TRBD2 (5 bases each). Deletions cut 8 bases from V and 2 bases from J, with 15 bases between. The germline V gene has CDR1 SQVTM and CDR2 ANQGSEA. The CDR3 length is 14 residues.